The present T cell receptor beta chain was sequenced within a study of post-analysis software for immune sequencing data. TCR beta cDNA libraries had unique molecular identifiers. TCRdb recomputed calls from the PCR reads with MiXCR, one row per CDR3 protein. In the table there are some 700,000 distinct CDR3 sequences, approximately 60% of which are singletons. There are 14 residues in the CDR3. CDR1 is DFQATT, CDR2 SNEGSKA, per germline (reference sequence). V was trimmed by 6 bases and J by 0 bases, leaving 14 bases between them. Points on this clonotype: The antigen is unknown.

Regarding the study as a whole: Compared with controls, patients had more of about 5 TRBV segments, including TRBV5-6, TRBV5-1 and TRBV20-1. Significantly lower normalized Chao1 diversity was seen in multiple sclerosis patients than in controls.

The source of this sequence is a girl aged 2 to 10 with multiple sclerosis. The chain couples TRBV20-1 to TRBJ1-1; the D is unclear. Source material: blood. The chain's CDR3 is CSAKLLDLNTEAFF. The CDR3, as DNA: TGCAGTGCCAAATTATTAGACCTGAACACTGAAGCTTTCTTT.